This T cell receptor (beta chain) originates from a study of shared clonotypes between healthy human individuals (dated by TCRdb to between 2020 and 2021). For the study in its entirety: A couple of women and a few men aged 18 to 49 years were included in the cohort. For each donor, three plates each were used for CD4 naive and CD4 memory, two plates were used for CD8 naive, and one plate was used for CD8 memory. To estimate repertoire size and how much clonotype sharing occurs between individuals, the study deeply sequenced the blood TCR repertoires of a handful of healthy adults. To increase sequencing depth and limit assay-specific biases, different laboratories used diverse techniques to prepare libraries and sequence TCR repertoires. Leukapheresis yielded between about 0.9 and 10 billion PBMCs per donor.

What the study reported, not specific to this receptor: Based on pairwise subsampling, the degree of clonotype sharing among donors was expected to be affected by sequencing depth. Even with the large sequencing depth, rarefaction of the sorted-subset datasets indicated that sequencing was incomplete. When four donors were compared, the shared fraction of clonotypes was around 4.6% for naive CD4, 3.5% to 4% for naive CD8, more than 2% for memory CD4, and 0.35% to 0.4% for memory CD8. Larger estimated clonotype richness was generally found for naive subsets than for memory subsets. The small number of donors limited the genetic and exposure-history diversity represented. Clonotypes shared by all four sorted-subset donors showed higher generation probabilities than non-shared clonotypes. Sampling was restricted to blood, and TCR repertoires in tissue are likely to differ from TCR repertoires in blood.

A remark on this clone: The antigen it recognizes is unknown. No clone much larger than this one lies a single base away; base qualities are absent.

Using the deep immunoSEQ assay, multiplex PCR amplified TCR CDR3 regions from genomic DNA. Extracted genomic DNA from each cell subset was distributed evenly across all wells of several immunoSEQ 96-well plates, and each plate was treated as a replicate. For sorted subsets, about 200 ng genomic DNA, equal to 30,000 to 35,000 T cell genomes, was loaded into each replicate PCR. Purified libraries were quantified with a Qubit 3.0 fluorometer, sized on a Bioanalyzer 2100, and re-quantified with the KAPA Library Quantification kit. Every immunoSEQ 96-well plate was sequenced on a dedicated single-read 150-cycle Illumina NextSeq 550 flow cell. In the paper's pipeline: Because the immunoSEQ output included only junctional sequences and no quality scores, the filtering could not be the same as the filtering used for full-length reads. To assign V/J genes and CDR3, sequences were annotated using PyIR, a Python wrapper for IgBLAST v1.9, with IMGT germline references. Any read was removed if the V/J assignment was weak (E-value above 1e-6), the CDR3 was missing, or the read contained stop codons, out-of-frame junctions, or ambiguous translated residues. A V3J clonotype was defined by an identical inferred V gene, J gene, and CDR3 amino acid sequence. The percentage overlap between two repertoires was calculated by dividing the number of shared unique clonotypes by the size of the smaller repertoire. Repertoire richness was assessed with RTK rarefaction, the Chao1 estimator, and Recon v2.1 estimates of unobserved clonotypes. Generation probabilities for all TCRbeta clonotypes obtained by the gDNA method from four donors were computed using OLGA. What TCRdb holds here is the immuneACCESS table cut down to in-frame rearrangements. Part of the clones is not present; checked against another copy, under half of the missing clones reflect an unresolved V gene, and the others are unexplained. V, J and clone size derive from that table, while D and trimming were established from the DNA sequence. The sample profile shows more than 400,000 clones; approximately 94% of them were found once. The leading ten clones occupy around 0.066% of the sample.

Healthy HIV-negative adults with no recently reported acute infections or vaccinations were included as donors. Every donor was a Caucasian adult living in Nashville, Tennessee, USA. CD4+ T cells were enriched by magnetic negative selection, after which naive cells were positively selected on CD45RA and the negative fraction was taken as the memory subset. Blood was obtained by leukapheresis, after which PBMCs were separated by Ficoll-Histopaque density gradient centrifugation and cryopreserved in liquid nitrogen vapor phase. Purity and quantity of every magnetically sorted T cell population were checked by analytical flow cytometry. Genomic DNA was isolated from every sorted fraction and measured by UV absorbance on a Nanodrop 2000c. This receptor was taken from a woman aged 25 to 39 in good health. Sequencing was carried out using naive CD4+ T cells sorted from blood. Interpreted using the paper, the cell subset or site label stands for: CD45RA+ positively selected.

The CDR3 amino acid sequence is: CASSPKWALGNEQFF. The sequence in DNA is TGTGCCAGCAGCCCAAAGTGGGCCTTGGGGAATGAGCAGTTCTTC. The chain uses TRBV27 and TRBJ2-1; the D gene is unclear. Trimming costs V 6 bases and J 7 bases, and their ends lie 19 bases apart. Via the germline V gene (reference sequence), CDR1 is MNHEY and CDR2 SMNVEV. There are 15 amino acids in the CDR3, from cysteine to phenylalanine inclusive. Just CDR3 DNA is preserved here, 45 bases in frame from base 1.